This TCR beta chain appears in the sequencing data of a study of cytomegalovirus exposure and HLA in healthy donors. The study ran its PCR with 60 Vbeta and 13 Jbeta primers. Clones were read by immunoSEQ multiplex PCR, and TCRdb kept only the in-frame ones, dropping some. This sample has about 87,000 clones, with approximately 69% found just once. Each of the donors was a healthy bone marrow donor. This clone was counted a few times. No antigen is known for it. Trimming cost V 1 base and J 5 bases; bases outside gene matches: 6. The CDR3 runs 15 residues. The V gene's germline CDR1 is MNHEY and CDR2 SMNVEV (reference sequence). Study-wide findings and caveats: An analysis done earlier found most TCR beta V segments productive about 87% or about 30% of the time. CMV antigen specificity of a few CMV-associated chains was confirmed in vitro. Highest at DRB1 and lowest at HLA-C, TCR association rates differed among HLA loci in a later analysis.

This clonotype was obtained from a man aged 25 to 40 in good health and CMV-seropositive. V gene TRBV27 combines with J gene TRBJ1-1; 8 positions agree with TRBD1. The specimen sequenced was PBMCs. CDR3 in amino acids: CASSLFQGAGTEAFF. The CDR3 coding sequence is TGTGCCAGCAGTTTATTCCAGGGGGCGGGTACTGAAGCTTTCTTT.